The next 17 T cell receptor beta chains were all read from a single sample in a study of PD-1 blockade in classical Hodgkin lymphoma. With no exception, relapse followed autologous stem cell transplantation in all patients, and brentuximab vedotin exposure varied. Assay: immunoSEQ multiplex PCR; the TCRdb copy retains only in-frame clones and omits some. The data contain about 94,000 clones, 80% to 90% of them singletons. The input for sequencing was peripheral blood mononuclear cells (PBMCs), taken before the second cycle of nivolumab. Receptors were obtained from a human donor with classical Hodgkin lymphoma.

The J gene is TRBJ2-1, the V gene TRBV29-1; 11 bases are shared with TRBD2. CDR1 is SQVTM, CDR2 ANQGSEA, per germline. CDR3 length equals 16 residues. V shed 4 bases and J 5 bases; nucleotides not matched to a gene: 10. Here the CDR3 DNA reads TGCAGCGTTGGTCGGCTAGGGACTAGCGGAAACAATGAGCAGTTCTTC. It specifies CSVGRLGTSGNNEQFF.

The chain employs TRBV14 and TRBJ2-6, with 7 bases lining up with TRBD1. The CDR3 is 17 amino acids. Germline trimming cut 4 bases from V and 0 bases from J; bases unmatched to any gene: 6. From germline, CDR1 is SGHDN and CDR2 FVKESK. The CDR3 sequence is CASSRARGNSGANVLTF. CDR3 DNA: TGTGCCAGCAGCCGAGCCAGGGGGAACTCTGGGGCCAACGTCCTGACTTTC.

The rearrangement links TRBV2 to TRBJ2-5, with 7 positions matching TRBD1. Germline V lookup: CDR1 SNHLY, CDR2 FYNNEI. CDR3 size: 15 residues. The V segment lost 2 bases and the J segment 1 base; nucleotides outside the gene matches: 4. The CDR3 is CASSESGTAQETQYF. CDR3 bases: TGTGCCAGCAGTGAATCCGGGACAGCCCAAGAGACCCAGTACTTC.

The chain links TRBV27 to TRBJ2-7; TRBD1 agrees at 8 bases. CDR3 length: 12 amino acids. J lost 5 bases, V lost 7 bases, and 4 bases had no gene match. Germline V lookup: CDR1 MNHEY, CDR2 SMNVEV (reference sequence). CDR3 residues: CASTGGGNEQYF. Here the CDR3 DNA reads TGTGCCAGCACAGGGGGCGGGAACGAGCAGTACTTC.

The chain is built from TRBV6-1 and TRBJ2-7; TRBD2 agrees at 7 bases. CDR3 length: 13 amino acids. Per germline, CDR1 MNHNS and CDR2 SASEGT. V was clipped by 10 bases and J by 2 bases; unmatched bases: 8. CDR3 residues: CATTRGSAYEQYF. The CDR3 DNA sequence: TGTGCCACCACTCGCGGGAGCGCCTACGAGCAGTACTTC.

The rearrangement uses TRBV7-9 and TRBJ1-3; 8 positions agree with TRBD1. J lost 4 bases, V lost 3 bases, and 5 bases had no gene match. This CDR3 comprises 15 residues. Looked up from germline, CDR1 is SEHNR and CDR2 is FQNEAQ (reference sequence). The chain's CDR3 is CASSLDREWGNTIYF. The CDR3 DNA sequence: TGTGCCAGCAGCTTGGACAGGGAGTGGGGAAACACCATATATTTT. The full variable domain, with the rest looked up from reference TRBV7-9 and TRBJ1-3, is DTGVSQNPRHKITKRGQNVTFRCDPISEHNRLYWYRQTLGQGPEFLTYFQNEAQLEKSRLLSDRFSAERPKGSFSTLEIQRTEQGDSAMYLCASSLDREWGNTIYFGEGSWLTVV.

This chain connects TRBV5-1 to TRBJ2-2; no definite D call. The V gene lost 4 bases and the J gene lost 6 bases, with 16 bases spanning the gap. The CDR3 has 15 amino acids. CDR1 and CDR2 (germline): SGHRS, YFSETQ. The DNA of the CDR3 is TGCGCCAGCAGCCCTCAGGTTGAAGTGCCCGGGGAGCTGTTTTTT. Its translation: CASSPQVEVPGELFF.

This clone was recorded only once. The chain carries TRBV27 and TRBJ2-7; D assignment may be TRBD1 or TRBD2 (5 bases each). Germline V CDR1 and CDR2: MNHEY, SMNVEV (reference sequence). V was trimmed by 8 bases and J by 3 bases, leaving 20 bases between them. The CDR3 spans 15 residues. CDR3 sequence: CASAWAGSLVYEQYF. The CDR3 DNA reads TGTGCCAGCGCTTGGGCAGGGAGTTTGGTCTACGAGCAGTACTTC.

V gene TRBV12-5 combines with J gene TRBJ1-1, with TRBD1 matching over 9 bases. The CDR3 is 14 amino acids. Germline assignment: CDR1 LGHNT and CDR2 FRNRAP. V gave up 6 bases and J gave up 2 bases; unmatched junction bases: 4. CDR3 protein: CASGLGQGNTEAFF. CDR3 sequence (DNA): TGTGCTAGTGGACTGGGACAGGGTAACACTGAAGCTTTCTTT.

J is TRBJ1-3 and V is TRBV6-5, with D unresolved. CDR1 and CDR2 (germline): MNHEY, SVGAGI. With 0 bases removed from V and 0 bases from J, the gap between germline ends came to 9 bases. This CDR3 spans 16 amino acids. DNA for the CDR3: TGTGCCAGCAGTTACTCGACATGGGACTCTGGAAACACCATATATTTT. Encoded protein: CASSYSTWDSGNTIYF.

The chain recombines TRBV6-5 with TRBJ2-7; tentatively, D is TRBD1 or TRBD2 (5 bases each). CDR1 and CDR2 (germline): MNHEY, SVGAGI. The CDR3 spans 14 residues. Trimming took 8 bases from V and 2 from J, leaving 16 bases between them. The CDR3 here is CASSGTLTPYEQYF. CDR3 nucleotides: TGTGCCAGCTCCGGGACCTTAACTCCCTACGAGCAGTACTTC.

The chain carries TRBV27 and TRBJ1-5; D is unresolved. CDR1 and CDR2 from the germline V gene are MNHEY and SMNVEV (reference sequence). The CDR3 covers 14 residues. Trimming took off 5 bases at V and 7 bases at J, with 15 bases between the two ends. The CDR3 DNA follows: TGTGCCAGCAGTGTTCTCAGAGGAGTACAGCCCCAGCATTTT. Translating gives CASSVLRGVQPQHF.

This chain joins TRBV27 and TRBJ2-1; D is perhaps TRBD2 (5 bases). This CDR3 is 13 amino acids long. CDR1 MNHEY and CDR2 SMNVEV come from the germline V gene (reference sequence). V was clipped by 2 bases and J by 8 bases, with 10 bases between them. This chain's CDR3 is CASSLRGRDEQFF. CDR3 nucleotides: TGTGCCAGCAGTTTACGGGGTAGGGATGAGCAGTTCTTC.

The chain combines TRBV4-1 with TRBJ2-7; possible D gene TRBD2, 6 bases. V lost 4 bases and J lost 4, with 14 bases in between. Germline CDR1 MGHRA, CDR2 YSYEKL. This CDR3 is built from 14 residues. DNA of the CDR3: TGCGCCAGCAGCCCCCAATCGGGAGATTACGAGCAGTACTTC. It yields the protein CASSPQSGDYEQYF.

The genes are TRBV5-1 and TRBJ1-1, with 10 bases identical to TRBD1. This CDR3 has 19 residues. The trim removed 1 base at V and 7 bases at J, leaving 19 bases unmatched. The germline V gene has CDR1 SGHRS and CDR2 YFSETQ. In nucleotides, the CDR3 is TGCGCCAGCAGCTTGTCGGGTCTAAGTTCGGGGACAGGGGCTCTTGAAGCTTTCTTT. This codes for CASSLSGLSSGTGALEAFF.

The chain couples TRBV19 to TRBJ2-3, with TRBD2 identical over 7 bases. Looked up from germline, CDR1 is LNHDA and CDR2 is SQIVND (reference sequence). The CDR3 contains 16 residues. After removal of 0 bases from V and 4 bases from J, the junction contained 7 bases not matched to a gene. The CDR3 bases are TGTGCCAGTAGTATAGATATTGTGGGGGGGTCAGATACGCAGTATTTT. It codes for CASSIDIVGGSDTQYF.

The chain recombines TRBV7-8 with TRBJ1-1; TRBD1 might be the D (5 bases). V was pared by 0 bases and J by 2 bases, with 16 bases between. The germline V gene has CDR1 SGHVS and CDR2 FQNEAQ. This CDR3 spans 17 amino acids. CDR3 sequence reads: CASSLAPSGQGNTEAFF. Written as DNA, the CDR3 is TGTGCCAGCAGCTTAGCCCCCTCTGGGCAGGGAAACACTGAAGCTTTCTTT.